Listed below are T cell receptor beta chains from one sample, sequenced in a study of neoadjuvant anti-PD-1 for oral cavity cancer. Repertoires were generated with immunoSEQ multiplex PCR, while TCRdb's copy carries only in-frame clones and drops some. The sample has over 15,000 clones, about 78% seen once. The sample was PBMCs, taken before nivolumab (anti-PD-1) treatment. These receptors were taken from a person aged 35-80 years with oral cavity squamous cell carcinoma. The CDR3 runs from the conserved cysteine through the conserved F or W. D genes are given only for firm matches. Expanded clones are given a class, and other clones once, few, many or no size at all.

cdr3_aa: CASLRQPGQGVAEAFF
cdr3_nt: TGTGCCAGCCTCCGCCAGCCGGGACAGGGGGTCGCTGAAGCTTTCTTT
d_call: TRBD1
j_call: TRBJ1-1
v_call: TRBV6-6
clone_size: -

cdr3_aa: CASSDARYGQPQHF
cdr3_nt: TGTGCCAGCAGTGACGCCCGCTACGGCCAGCCCCAGCATTTT
d_call: -
j_call: TRBJ1-5
v_call: TRBV2
clone_size: medium-sized

cdr3_aa: CASSPRQSTYEQYF
cdr3_nt: TGTGCCAGCAGCCCCCGACAGTCAACCTACGAGCAGTACTTC
d_call: -
j_call: TRBJ2-7
v_call: TRBV7-8
clone_size: -

cdr3_aa: CASSDSGGPGETQYF
cdr3_nt: TGTGCCAGCAGTGACAGTGGGGGGCCGGGGGAGACCCAGTACTTC
d_call: -
j_call: TRBJ2-5
v_call: TRBV6-4
clone_size: -

cdr3_aa: CASSEWRGVYGYTF
cdr3_nt: TGTGCCAGCAGTGAATGGCGGGGGGTCTATGGCTACACCTTC
d_call: -
j_call: TRBJ1-2
v_call: TRBV6-1
clone_size: -

cdr3_aa: CALDRGNSPLHF
cdr3_nt: TGTGCCCTGGACAGGGGTAATTCACCCCTCCACTTT
d_call: TRBD1
j_call: TRBJ1-6
v_call: TRBV30
clone_size: once

cdr3_aa: CASKRAGGSQPQHF
cdr3_nt: TGTGCCAGTAAAAGGGCAGGGGGTAGTCAGCCCCAGCATTTT
d_call: TRBD1
j_call: TRBJ1-5
v_call: TRBV19
clone_size: -

cdr3_aa: CAWSKRQGAFEQYF
cdr3_nt: TGTGCCTGGAGTAAGAGACAGGGGGCTTTCGAGCAGTACTTC
d_call: TRBD1
j_call: TRBJ2-7
v_call: TRBV30
clone_size: -

cdr3_aa: CASSIQGVMLETQYF
cdr3_nt: TGTGCCAGTAGTATTCAGGGGGTCATGTTAGAGACCCAGTACTTC
d_call: TRBD1
j_call: TRBJ2-5
v_call: TRBV19
clone_size: once

cdr3_aa: CAWSVPWGRTYEQYF
cdr3_nt: TGTGCCTGGAGTGTACCCTGGGGCCGAACCTACGAGCAGTACTTC
d_call: -
j_call: TRBJ2-7
v_call: TRBV30
clone_size: -

cdr3_aa: CAWVPGLAPTDTQYF
cdr3_nt: TGTGCCTGGGTTCCGGGACTAGCGCCTACAGATACGCAGTATTTT
d_call: TRBD2
j_call: TRBJ2-3
v_call: TRBV30
clone_size: -

cdr3_aa: CASSDYFTYEQYF
cdr3_nt: TGTGCCAGCAGCGACTATTTTACCTACGAGCAGTACTTC
d_call: -
j_call: TRBJ2-7
v_call: TRBV7-9
clone_size: -

cdr3_aa: CASTRSPGFTGELFF
cdr3_nt: TGTGCCAGCACTCGGAGCCCAGGGTTTACCGGGGAGCTGTTTTTT
d_call: -
j_call: TRBJ2-2
v_call: TRBV11-2
clone_size: -

cdr3_aa: CASSSQGAGVKLFF
cdr3_nt: TGTGCCAGCAGTTCACAGGGGGCCGGGGTAAAACTGTTTTTT
d_call: TRBD1
j_call: TRBJ1-4
v_call: TRBV27
clone_size: few

cdr3_aa: CASSATWDRENYGYTF
cdr3_nt: TGTGCCAGCAGCGCAACGTGGGACAGGGAAAACTATGGCTACACCTTC
d_call: TRBD1
j_call: TRBJ1-2
v_call: TRBV2
clone_size: once

cdr3_aa: CASSPTPPDEQYF
cdr3_nt: TGTGCCAGCAGCCCAACTCCGCCGGACGAGCAGTACTTC
d_call: -
j_call: TRBJ2-7
v_call: TRBV7-9
clone_size: -

cdr3_aa: CSVEAGTRILVDEQFF
cdr3_nt: TGCAGCGTTGAAGCAGGGACTAGAATACTCGTCGATGAGCAGTTCTTC
d_call: TRBD2
j_call: TRBJ2-1
v_call: TRBV29-1
clone_size: -

cdr3_aa: CASSSSRARSNQPQHF
cdr3_nt: TGTGCCAGCAGCTCCTCTAGGGCACGAAGCAATCAGCCCCAGCATTTT
d_call: -
j_call: TRBJ1-5
v_call: TRBV7-8
clone_size: few

cdr3_aa: CASSDGSYTGELFF
cdr3_nt: TGTGCCAGCAGTGATGGATCTTACACCGGGGAGCTGTTTTTT
d_call: -
j_call: TRBJ2-2
v_call: TRBV25-1
clone_size: -

cdr3_aa: CASSWWTGTISPLHF
cdr3_nt: TGCGCCAGCAGCTGGTGGACAGGGACCATTTCACCCCTCCACTTT
d_call: TRBD1
j_call: TRBJ1-6
v_call: TRBV5-1
clone_size: -

cdr3_aa: CASSYSSGQMNTEAFF
cdr3_nt: TGTGCCAGCAGTTACTCCTCGGGACAGATGAACACTGAAGCTTTCTTT
d_call: TRBD1
j_call: TRBJ1-1
v_call: TRBV6-6
clone_size: once

cdr3_aa: CASSLQGGRGTIYF
cdr3_nt: TGCGCCAGCAGCTTACAGGGGGGGCGAGGCACCATATATTTT
d_call: TRBD1
j_call: TRBJ1-3
v_call: TRBV5-1
clone_size: -

cdr3_aa: CASSRDRGGTEAFF
cdr3_nt: TGTGCCAGCAGTAGAGACAGGGGAGGAACTGAAGCTTTCTTT
d_call: TRBD1
j_call: TRBJ1-1
v_call: TRBV6-1
clone_size: -

cdr3_aa: CASSHAGTGFTSNQPQHF
cdr3_nt: TGCGCCAGCAGCCATGCCGGGACAGGCTTCACTAGCAATCAGCCCCAGCATTTT
d_call: TRBD1
j_call: TRBJ1-5
v_call: TRBV4-1
clone_size: -

cdr3_aa: CASSLGGTGRETQYF
cdr3_nt: TGTGCCAGCAGCTTGGGAGGGACAGGAAGAGAGACCCAGTACTTC
d_call: -
j_call: TRBJ2-5
v_call: TRBV7-3
clone_size: -

cdr3_aa: CASSPEFTRGEKLFF
cdr3_nt: TGTGCCAGCAGCCCCGAGTTTACCCGGGGTGAAAAACTGTTTTTT
d_call: -
j_call: TRBJ1-4
v_call: TRBV11-2
clone_size: -

cdr3_aa: CASSLLGGLKNTEAFF
cdr3_nt: TGTGCCAGCAGTTTATTGGGGGGACTGAAGAACACTGAAGCTTTCTTT
d_call: -
j_call: TRBJ1-1
v_call: TRBV27
clone_size: -

cdr3_aa: CASSRLYAGNTIYF
cdr3_nt: TGTGCCAGCAGCCGCCTTTACGCTGGAAACACCATATATTTT
d_call: -
j_call: TRBJ1-3
v_call: TRBV5-6
clone_size: -

cdr3_aa: CASSSTGGEGTEAFF
cdr3_nt: TGCGCCAGCAGCTCAACAGGGGGCGAGGGCACTGAAGCTTTCTTT
d_call: TRBD1
j_call: TRBJ1-1
v_call: TRBV5-1
clone_size: -

cdr3_aa: CASSARQYSGANVLTF
cdr3_nt: TGTGCCAGCAGCGCCAGACAGTACTCTGGGGCCAACGTCCTGACTTTC
d_call: -
j_call: TRBJ2-6
v_call: TRBV9
clone_size: -

cdr3_aa: CAWSVVPSGREETQYF
cdr3_nt: TGTGCCTGGAGTGTAGTCCCTAGCGGGAGGGAAGAGACCCAGTACTTC
d_call: TRBD2
j_call: TRBJ2-5
v_call: TRBV30
clone_size: -